The 5 T cell receptor beta chains in this list originate from one sample, sequenced in a study of blood T cell repertoires in COVID-19. Libraries were prepared by immunoSEQ multiplex PCR; TCRdb keeps only in-frame clonotypes and omits some of them. This sample has around 68,000 clones, with about nine tenths found just once. Sequences were obtained from peripheral blood. The source is a man aged 50-59 years with active COVID-19.

The chain carries TRBV5-1 and TRBJ2-5; D unresolved. The CDR3 is 15 amino acids. The V end lost 4 bases, the J end lost 5 bases, and 18 bases lay between the germline ends. Germline V gene data show CDR1 as SGHRS and CDR2 as YFSETQ. CDR3: CASSPVGTQAETQYF. The CDR3 DNA sequence: TGCGCCAGCAGCCCCGTGGGTACCCAGGCCGAGACCCAGTACTTC.

This chain uses TRBV4-3 with TRBJ1-2; TRBD1 might be the D (6 bases). This CDR3 is built from 19 residues. V lost 0 bases and J 2 bases, leaving 22 bases between the germline ends. Germline values: CDR1 LGHNA, CDR2 YSLEER. The CDR3 reads CASSQERGHSSEGNYGYTF. CDR3 sequence (DNA): TGCGCCAGCAGCCAAGAGAGGGGACACTCCTCCGAGGGGAACTATGGCTACACCTTC.

This clone has a single count. The chain uses TRBV6-4 and TRBJ2-7; a weak D match, TRBD2 (5 bases). Trimming stripped 3 bases from V and 0 bases from J, with 9 bases between. Per germline, CDR1 MRHNA and CDR2 SNTAGT. This CDR3 spans 14 amino acids. The CDR3 coding sequence is TGTGCCAGCAGTGAAAGCGGTCTCTCCTACGAGCAGTACTTC. This codes for CASSESGLSYEQYF.

V and J are TRBV7-9 and TRBJ2-7; TRBD1 matches at 8 bases. The CDR3 contains 15 residues. The germline CDR1 and CDR2 sequences are SEHNR and FQNEAQ (reference sequence). After removal of 7 bases from V and 1 base from J, the junction contained 9 bases not matched to a gene. CDR3 residues: CASTDRGTGSYEQYF. CDR3 bases: TGTGCCAGCACCGATAGGGGGACAGGTTCCTACGAGCAGTACTTC.

This chain uses TRBV7-2 with TRBJ2-1; no reliable D call. Trimming took off 1 base at V and 0 bases at J, with 13 bases between the two ends. Per the germline V gene, CDR1 is SGHTA and CDR2 is FQGNSA. The CDR3 runs 17 residues. In DNA, the CDR3 is TGTGCCAGCAGCTTAGTAGGCTCGTCGGGCTCCTACAATGAGCAGTTCTTC. As protein: CASSLVGSSGSYNEQFF.